This T cell receptor (beta chain) is drawn from a study of blood T cell repertoires in COVID-19. About the research overall: Specimens from acute and convalescent COVID-19 originated in the United States, Italy and Spain. T cells, B-cell-depleted T cells, or PBMCs supplied cDNA or gDNA.

Per the original methods: Estimation of nucleated cell counts relied on the amplification of reference gene primers. The assay was immunoSEQ multiplex PCR, and TCRdb's table has in-frame clones only and misses some. For V, J and clone size, that table is used; D and trimming come from the DNA. Of some 350,000 clones detected, roughly 86% appear once; the ten largest clones hold 3%. The length of the CDR3 is 15 residues. Germline lookup yields CDR1 SGHVS and CDR2 FQNEAQ. The junction had 8 bases not matched to a gene; V was cut back by 2 bases and J by 5 bases. The sequenced sample was peripheral blood. The chain has TRBV7-8 and TRBJ2-5; 7 bases agree with TRBD1. This TCR derives from a human donor in a cohort sampled during active COVID-19. CDR3 sequence (DNA): TGTGCCAGCAGCTTACCTGGGACAGACGGGGAGACCCAGTACTTC. It translates to CASSLPGTDGETQYF.